This T cell receptor beta chain was captured by sequencing in a study of naive and memory T cell subsets. Overall study findings and caveats: More TCRs at tuberculin sites were read as hypersensitivity T cell infiltration. Far more TCRs reportedly came from tuberculin skin test site biopsies. This RNA-based method may be sensitive to activation-related transcript changes.

V lost 3 bases and J lost 3, with 18 bases in between. Germline loops: CDR1 MRHNA, CDR2 SNTAGT. This CDR3 contains 17 residues. This clonotype was picked up a small number of times. Its antigen remains unidentified. Ligated cDNA underwent four rounds of PCR with nested alpha and beta constant region primers and SP2. TCRdb reprocessed the UMI-ligation and nested PCR reads with MiXCR, giving one entry per CDR3 protein. The sample consists of about 37,000 distinct CDR3 sequences, approximately 11% of them appearing once. Treatment: skin biopsy from PPD injection site in Mantoux-positive individual. TCR cDNA received a 3' ligated oligonucleotide that carried a UMI. Skin biopsies came from PPD injection sites in Mantoux-positive individuals.

The rearrangement links TRBV6-4 to TRBJ1-5, with a tentative D call TRBD1 (5 bases). The input for sequencing was skin, taken from a tuberculin skin test site. The TCR comes from an adult in good health. The CDR3 DNA reads TGTGCCAGCAGTGATCCTGTGCGGCAGACAGACAATCAGCCCCAGCATTTT. This sequence encodes CASSDPVRQTDNQPQHF.